This TCR beta chain was identified during a study of human T cells and chemical hapten exposure. Unfractionated whole blood served as the source for total RNA extraction. Ten or more counts support this clonotype. Individual cDNA molecules had unique molecular identifiers attached to them by the library. Original processing methods: A per-sample median of around 100,000 TCRs was observed, with a range of roughly 23,224 to 700,000. MiXCR was run by TCRdb on the reads, yielding one entry per CDR3 protein. For this entry, the V and J calls and clone size follow TCRdb and not the study's own pipeline. The table lists 100,000 to 150,000 distinct CDR3 sequences, over 7% of them singletons. The specimen was whole blood. The source of this sequence is a human donor in good health. Some clones in this sample may be carry-over from other donors' samples.

The CDR3 coding sequence is TGTGCCAGCTGCCGACAGGCTTTCCAAGAGACCCAGTACTTC. Protein product: CASCRQAFQETQYF. The chain recombines TRBV7-2 with TRBJ2-5; possible D gene TRBD1, 6 bases. The V gene lost 8 bases and the J gene lost 1 base, with 14 bases spanning the gap. The germline V gene encodes CDR1 SGHTA and CDR2 FQGNSA. The CDR3 is 14 residues long.